The entry that follows covers one T cell receptor (beta chain) sequence. This same CDR3 is encoded by further DNA sequences in the sample. The PCR had 60 Vbeta and 13 Jbeta primers. Method: immunoSEQ multiplex PCR; TCRdb's copy keeps in-frame clones and lacks some. The sample yields approximately 150,000 clones, about 80% seen once. This sample stems from a study of cytomegalovirus exposure and HLA in healthy donors. V was shortened by 9 bases and J by 4 bases, with 21 bases between the two germline ends. The CDR3 totals 15 residues. Per the germline V gene, CDR1 is SEHNR and CDR2 is FQNEAQ (reference sequence).

Specimen: PBMCs. This clonotype was sampled from a man aged 40-50 years in good health and CMV-seropositive. V usage is TRBV7-9 and J usage is TRBJ1-1; D is possibly TRBD1 (6 bases). The CDR3, as DNA: TGTGCCAGTAGCCCCCCCCCGATGGGGGCCACTGAAGCTTTCTTT. This gives the protein CASSPPPMGATEAFF.